The 16 T cell receptor beta chains below come from one sample, sequenced in a study of cytomegalovirus exposure and HLA in healthy donors. Repertoires were generated with immunoSEQ multiplex PCR, while TCRdb's copy carries only in-frame clones and drops some. The sample yields 200,000 to 250,000 clones, around 80% seen once. Sequences were obtained from PBMCs. The receptors come from a woman aged 25-40 years in good health and CMV-seropositive.

The V gene is TRBV4-1, the J gene TRBJ1-4; D gene uncertain. There are 12 residues in the CDR3. V dropped 5 bases and J dropped 12 bases, with 13 bases sitting between them. The germline V gene has CDR1 MGHRA and CDR2 YSYEKL. Here the CDR3 reads CASSSPNRELFF. CDR3 DNA sequence: TGCGCCAGCAGCTCGCCGAATCGGGAACTGTTTTTT.

This chain joins TRBV13 and TRBJ2-2; 8 bases agree with TRBD1. Germline values: CDR1 PRHDT, CDR2 FYEKMQ (reference sequence). V lost 5 bases and J lost 5; bases outside the gene matches: 4. This CDR3 contains 14 residues. The CDR3 loop is CASSINRGTGELFF. The CDR3 DNA sequence: TGTGCCAGCAGCATCAACAGGGGGACCGGGGAGCTGTTTTTT.

The table lists this clone with a count of one. The genes are TRBV30 and TRBJ2-5; D is possibly TRBD1 (6 bases). V lost 4 bases and J lost 6, with 12 bases in between. Germline lookup yields CDR1 GTSNPN and CDR2 SVGIG (reference sequence). CDR3 length: 12 residues. CDR3 nucleotides: TGTGCCTGGACAGGGGCGAGGCAGACCCAGTACTTC. Its protein is CAWTGARQTQYF.

The chain uses TRBV15 and TRBJ2-5; D ambiguous. Germline CDR1 reads LNHNV; CDR2 reads YYDKDF (reference sequence). Deletions cut 3 bases from V and 7 bases from J, with 12 bases between. CDR3 length equals 13 residues. CDR3 residues: CATSSVGEWTQYF. The DNA for the CDR3 is TGTGCCACCAGCAGTGTTGGTGAGTGGACCCAGTACTTC.

The CDR3: CASSLGLARTGELFF. The CDR3 bases are TGTGCCAGCAGTTTAGGACTAGCGAGGACCGGGGAGCTGTTTTTT. The J gene is TRBJ2-2, the V gene TRBV28; 9 nucleotides line up with TRBD2. This CDR3 comprises 15 residues. J gave up 5 bases and V 2 bases, and 3 bases lay outside the gene matches. Germline V CDR1 and CDR2: MDHEN, SYDVKM.

The chain carries TRBV27 and TRBJ2-6, with D possibly matching TRBD2 (6 bases). The CDR3 consists of 15 residues. CDR1 is MNHEY and CDR2 is SMNVEV in the germline V gene (reference sequence). The ends were cut back, 3 bases at V and 4 bases at J, with 10 bases in the middle. As DNA, the CDR3 is TGTGCCAGCAGTTTTGGAGGGATCGGGGCCAACGTCCTGACTTTC. It yields the protein CASSFGGIGANVLTF. The complete variable domain, with remaining parts taken from reference TRBV27 and TRBJ2-6, reads EAQVTQNPRYLITVTGKKLTVTCSQNMNHEYMSWYRQDPGLGLRQIYYSMNVEVTDKGDVPEGYKVSRKEKRNFPLILESPSPNQTSLYFCASSFGGIGANVLTFGAGSRLTVL.

This clone was counted a few times. The CDR3 loop reads CASSLFAAGFSYNEQFF. The CDR3 DNA follows: TGTGCCAGCAGCTTATTTGCGGCTGGGTTCTCCTACAATGAGCAGTTCTTC. This rearrangement joins TRBV7-8 to TRBJ2-1; D remains ambiguous. This CDR3 is 17 amino acids long. Germline CDR1 SGHVS, CDR2 FQNEAQ. Trimming took off 2 bases at V and 0 bases at J, with 14 bases between the two ends.

V is TRBV11-2 and J is TRBJ1-2; TRBD1 might be the D (6 bases). Germline V gene data show CDR1 as SGHAT and CDR2 as FQNNGV. V lost 4 bases to trimming and J lost 7 bases, with 13 bases between them. The CDR3 is made up of 13 amino acids. The chain's CDR3 is CASSSVMDSGYTF. CDR3 bases: TGTGCCAGCAGCTCCGTTATGGACAGTGGCTACACCTTC.

The chain joins TRBV30 to TRBJ2-2; no clear D gene. Germline values: CDR1 GTSNPN, CDR2 SVGIG (reference sequence). V was shortened by 0 bases and J by 3 bases, with 8 bases between the two germline ends. This CDR3 comprises 14 residues. The chain's CDR3 is CAWSVLTYTGELFF. The DNA of the CDR3 is TGTGCCTGGAGTGTATTAACTTACACCGGGGAGCTGTTTTTT.

This clone has a single count. The chain links TRBV28 to TRBJ2-3, with 12 bases that match TRBD2. J lost 4 bases, V lost 6 bases, and 8 bases had no gene match. Germline CDR1 MDHEN, CDR2 SYDVKM. This CDR3 is 16 amino acids long. Here the CDR3 DNA reads TGTGCCAGCAGCTCTAGACTAGCGGGAGTTTCAGATACGCAGTATTTT. Its translation is CASSSRLAGVSDTQYF.

The chain combines TRBV11-2 with TRBJ1-1, with D unresolved. Germline assignment: CDR1 SGHAT and CDR2 FQNNGV. V gave up 0 bases and J gave up 8 bases, with 4 bases separating them. The CDR3 is 11 amino acids. CDR3 DNA: TGTGCCAGCAGCTTAGAAAGAGAAGCTTTCTTT. It is translated as CASSLEREAFF.

A single count supports this clone. V gene TRBV6-1 combines with J gene TRBJ2-2; D is perhaps TRBD2 (6 bases). The V gene lost 7 bases and the J gene lost 6 bases, with 12 bases spanning the gap. This CDR3 comprises 13 residues. Germline V CDR1 and CDR2: MNHNS, SASEGT. In DNA form, the CDR3 reads TGTGCCAGCAATTGGGAGGCGGCCGGGGAGCTGTTTTTT. Its translation: CASNWEAAGELFF.

The chain joins TRBV6-6 to TRBJ2-2; 14 nucleotides match TRBD2. Germline V gene data show CDR1 as MNHNY and CDR2 as SVGAGI (reference sequence). Trimming at V came to 10 bases and at J to 6 bases, leaving 7 bases not matched to a gene. The CDR3 is made up of 15 amino acids. CDR3 in amino acids: CATIGTSGSPGELFF. The CDR3 DNA follows: TGTGCCACCATAGGGACTAGCGGGAGCCCCGGGGAGCTGTTTTTT.

The chain combines TRBV7-2 with TRBJ2-1, with 7 nucleotides matching TRBD2. Per germline, CDR1 SGHTA and CDR2 FQGNSA. The CDR3 is 16 amino acids. With V trimmed by 5 bases and J by 0 bases, 7 bases remained unmatched. The CDR3 DNA reads TGTGCCAGCAGCCTATGGGGGGGGAGCTCCTACAATGAGCAGTTCTTC. Protein product: CASSLWGGSSYNEQFF.

V and J are TRBV4-2 and TRBJ2-7; TRBD1 matches 9 bases. The CDR3 runs to 14 residues. V was clipped by 4 bases and J by 7 bases; unmatched bases: 8. Germline-derived CDR1 and CDR2 are LGHNA and YNFKEQ. CDR3 sequence (DNA): TGTGCCAGCAGCCCTCAATCCGGGACAGGGGAGCAGTACTTC. Amino acids: CASSPQSGTGEQYF.

This chain connects TRBV15 to TRBJ2-7, with 8 bases aligning to TRBD1. Germline CDR1 LNHNV, CDR2 YYDKDF (reference sequence). The V and J ends lost 0 bases and 0 bases, in that order; junction bases with no gene match: 16. The CDR3 totals 20 residues. CDR3 nucleotide sequence: TGTGCCACCAGCAGAGATTTGTGGGGACAGGCCCTCGAAAGCTCCTACGAGCAGTACTTC. It translates to CATSRDLWGQALESSYEQYF. Based on the CDR3 plus reference TRBV15 and TRBJ2-7, the full variable domain is DAMVIQNPRYQVTQFGKPVTLSCSQTLNHNVMYWYQQKSSQAPKLLFHYYDKDFNNEADTPDNFQSRRPNTSFCFLDIRSPGLGDTAMYLCATSRDLWGQALESSYEQYFGPGTRLTVT.